The T cell receptor (beta chain) described here comes from a study of T-cell reconstitution after alpha-beta-depleted transplantation in children. This clonotype turned up a few times. Unique molecular identifiers were incorporated during preparation of the TCRbeta library. TCRdb re-derived calls from the PCR reads in MiXCR, one entry per CDR3 protein. The table shows roughly 400,000 distinct CDR3 sequences, with 20% occurring only once. Germline loops: CDR1 SGHTA, CDR2 FQGTGA. Trimming removed 0 bases at V and 0 bases at J, with 14 bases between. This CDR3 is 17 amino acids long. The specimen was PBMCs from the stem cell graft donor, collected from the stem cell graft. The TCR originated in a human donor who donated a stem cell graft to a child with acute myeloid leukemia. J is TRBJ1-1 and V is TRBV7-3, with D tentatively TRBD1 (5 bases). CDR3 in amino acids: CASSLTGGDLMNTEAFF. The CDR3 bases are TGTGCCAGCAGCTTAACGGGGGGGGACTTAATGAACACTGAAGCTTTCTTT.